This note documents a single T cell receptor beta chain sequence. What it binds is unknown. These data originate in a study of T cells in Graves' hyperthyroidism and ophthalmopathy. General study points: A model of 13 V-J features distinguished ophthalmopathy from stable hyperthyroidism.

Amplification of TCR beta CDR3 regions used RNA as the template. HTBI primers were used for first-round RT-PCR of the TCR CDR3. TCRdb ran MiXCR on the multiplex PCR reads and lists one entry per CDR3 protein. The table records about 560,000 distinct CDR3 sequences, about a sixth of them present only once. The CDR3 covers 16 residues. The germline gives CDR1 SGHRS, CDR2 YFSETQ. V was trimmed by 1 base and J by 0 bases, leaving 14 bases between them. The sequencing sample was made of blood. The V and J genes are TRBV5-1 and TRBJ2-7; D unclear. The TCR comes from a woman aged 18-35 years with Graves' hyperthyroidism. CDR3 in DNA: TGCGCCAGCAGCTTGTTTCTAACAGCCACCTCCTACGAGCAGTACTTC. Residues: CASSLFLTATSYEQYF.